The present TCR beta chain was sequenced within a study of blood T cell repertoires in COVID-19. Study in general: Researchers got acute and convalescent COVID-19 samples from the United States, Italy and Spain.

Germline lookup yields CDR1 LNHDA and CDR2 SQIVND (reference sequence). The CDR3 runs to 14 residues. Trimming cost V 7 bases and J 0 bases, with 12 bases left between them. Clinical histories supplied by participants themselves formed the basis of cohort assignment. Per the original methods: From reference gene primer amplification, estimates of nucleated cell counts were derived. Clones were read by immunoSEQ multiplex PCR, and TCRdb kept only the in-frame ones, dropping some. V and J calls and clone size come straight from that table; D and trimming were deduced from the DNA. Of hundreds of thousands of clones in the sample, almost 90% were seen once.

The V gene is TRBV19, the J gene TRBJ1-1; D possibly corresponds to TRBD1 (5 bases). This receptor was taken from a woman aged 18-29 years with acute COVID-19. The sample comprised PBMCs or T cells enriched from blood (not recorded which). Written as DNA, the CDR3 is TGTGCCAGTACGTGGGGGGGAATGAACACTGAAGCTTTCTTT. As protein: CASTWGGMNTEAFF.